A selection of T cell receptor beta chains follows, all from one sample in a study of Ad26.COV2.S vaccination and SARS-CoV-2 variants. The table came from immunoSEQ multiplex PCR; TCRdb's copy has only in-frame clones and leaves some out. The top ten hold approximately 1.5% of the sample, which has some 640,000 clones, 89% seen once. Here the sequenced sample was peripheral blood, taken in a trial of Ad26.COV2.S vaccine versus placebo. The receptors here all came from a person between 18 and 65 years old who received the Ad26.COV2.S COVID-19 vaccine or a placebo. Both conserved end residues are part of each CDR3. D genes are given only for firm matches. Part of the rows lack a size; the others show once, few, many or a class for expanded clones.

d_call	v_call	j_call	clone_size	cdr3_nt	cdr3_aa
-	TRBV5-1	TRBJ2-6	-	TGCGCCAGCAGCTTGGGTCCGAGCTCTGGGGCCAACGTCCTGACTTTC	CASSLGPSSGANVLTF
-	TRBV14	TRBJ2-7	-	TGTGCCAGCAGCCAAGTCGGCAGGGGAGCCCTTCAGCAGTACTTC	CASSQVGRGALQQYF
TRBD1	TRBV3-1/TRBV3-2	TRBJ1-2	-	TGTGCCAGCAGCCAAAAGGGACAGGGGAGAGGCTACACCTTC	CASSQKGQGRGYTF
-	TRBV12-3/TRBV12-4	TRBJ1-3	few	TGTGCCAGCAGTTTGGGAAACACCATATATTTT	CASSLGNTIYF
-	TRBV12-3/TRBV12-4	TRBJ2-5	-	TGTGCCAGCAGTTTAGCACGAGAGACCCAGTACTTC	CASSLARETQYF
-	TRBV19	TRBJ2-1	-	TGTGCCAGTAGTATAGACAGGGTAAACGAGCAGTTCTTC	CASSIDRVNEQFF
-	TRBV30	TRBJ2-6	-	TGTGCCTGGGAGGTTCGAGATGATGGGGCCAACGTCCTGACTTTC	CAWEVRDDGANVLTF
TRBD2	TRBV28	TRBJ2-1	-	TGTGCCAGTGATGCGGGAGGGTTGAATGAGCAGTTCTTC	CASDAGGLNEQFF
TRBD1	TRBV15	TRBJ2-4	-	TGTGCCACCAGCAGAGGGGGACAGGGGCAAGGCAGAAACATTCAGTACTTC	CATSRGGQGQGRNIQYF
-	TRBV7-6	TRBJ2-6	-	TGTGCCAGCAGCTTAGTCAGGAGCTCTGGGGCCAACGTCCTGACTTTC	CASSLVRSSGANVLTF
TRBD1	TRBV11-2	TRBJ2-1	few	TGTGCCAGCAGCGCCGAGGGACAGCCCTACAATGAGCAGTTCTTC	CASSAEGQPYNEQFF
TRBD1	TRBV4-2	TRBJ2-5	-	TGTGCCAGCAGCCACAGGGGGGAGACCCAGTACTTC	CASSHRGETQYF
-	TRBV6-1	TRBJ1-3	-	TGTGCCAGCAGTGAAGGGATGGGCTCTGGAAACACCATATATTTT	CASSEGMGSGNTIYF
-	TRBV5-4	TRBJ2-7	-	TGTGCCAGCAGCTTGGACTCAGCGTACCCCTACGAGCAGTACTTC	CASSLDSAYPYEQYF
TRBD2	TRBV7-2	TRBJ2-7	many	TGTGCCAGCAGCCCCGACGGCGGGAGGGCCTACGAGCAGTACTTC	CASSPDGGRAYEQYF
-	TRBV3-1/TRBV3-2	TRBJ2-3	-	TGTGCCAGCAGCCAAGATCGGGAGAATACGCAGTATTTT	CASSQDRENTQYF
-	TRBV5-1	TRBJ2-2	-	TGCGCCAGCAGCTTGGCCAGGGGGGCCACCGGGGAGCTGTTTTTT	CASSLARGATGELFF
-	TRBV6-2/TRBV6-3	TRBJ2-7	once	TGTGCCAGCAGTTACTGGAGGTACGAGCAGTACTTC	CASSYWRYEQYF
-	TRBV3-1/TRBV3-2	TRBJ1-3	-	TGTGCCAGCAGCCAAGCTCTGGGCTCTGGAAACACCATATATTTT	CASSQALGSGNTIYF
-	TRBV3-1/TRBV3-2	TRBJ1-4	-	TGTGCCAGCAGCCCATCCTCGGGGGGTGAAAAACTGTTTTTT	CASSPSSGGEKLFF
-	TRBV15	TRBJ1-6	-	TGTGCCACCAGTAGGGGGGGCGAAGGTTCACCCCTCCACTTT	CATSRGGEGSPLHF
-	TRBV10-1	TRBJ2-1	once	TGCGCCAGCAGTGGAGGGATTATCTACAATGAGCAGTTCTTC	CASSGGIIYNEQFF
TRBD1	TRBV7-9	TRBJ1-6	-	TGTGCCAGCAGCCCGCGACAGGGCAACAATTCACCCCTCCACTTT	CASSPRQGNNSPLHF
TRBD2	TRBV5-1	TRBJ2-1	-	TGCGCCAGCAGCTCCTTAGCTAGCGGATATTACAATGAGCAGTTCTTC	CASSSLASGYYNEQFF
TRBD1	TRBV14	TRBJ1-2	once	TGTGCCAGCAGCCTACAGGGGGGGCATGGCTACACCTTC	CASSLQGGHGYTF
-	TRBV2	TRBJ1-1	-	TGTGCCAGCAAGTGGGGAAACACTGAAGCTTTCTTT	CASKWGNTEAFF
TRBD1	TRBV24-1	TRBJ2-2	-	TGTGCCACCAGTGAAAGGACAGGGGTCGTACCGGGGGAGCTGTTTTTT	CATSERTGVVPGELFF
-	TRBV3-1/TRBV3-2	TRBJ2-5	-	TGTGCCAGCAGCCGACCGGGTGCTAGGGAGACCCAGTACTTC	CASSRPGARETQYF
-	TRBV27	TRBJ2-7	-	TGTGCCAGCACCCCGCGGGCAGGGACCGGCGAGCAGTACTTC	CASTPRAGTGEQYF
TRBD2	TRBV6-5	TRBJ2-7	-	TGTGCCAGCAAGGTCGAGACTAGCACCTACGAGCAGTACTTC	CASKVETSTYEQYF
-	TRBV30	TRBJ1-3	-	TGTGCCTGGAGTGCAGGAACTGGAAACACCATATATTTT	CAWSAGTGNTIYF
-	TRBV7-2	TRBJ2-3	-	TGTGCCAGCAGCCCAGGGTATGGCAGCACAGATACGCAGTATTTT	CASSPGYGSTDTQYF
-	TRBV11-2	TRBJ2-7	-	TGTGCCAGCAGCTTTCTAGCCTACGAGCAGTACTTC	CASSFLAYEQYF
TRBD1	TRBV30	TRBJ2-3	-	TGTGCCTGGAGTAAAGTCAGGGGGTTCCCAGATACGCAGTATTTT	CAWSKVRGFPDTQYF
TRBD1	TRBV10-1	TRBJ2-3	-	TGCGCCAGCAGTGATGGACAGGGGGTCACAGATACGCAGTATTTT	CASSDGQGVTDTQYF
-	TRBV19	TRBJ2-1	-	TGTGCCAGTAGTATAGGGTCGAGCGCTCAGAGCTCCTACAATGAGCAGTTCTTC	CASSIGSSAQSSYNEQFF
-	TRBV7-9	TRBJ2-7	-	TGTGCCAGCAGCTTTTCCCACGAGCAGTACTTC	CASSFSHEQYF
TRBD2	TRBV4-2	TRBJ2-5	-	TGTGCCAGCAGTGGGGCGGGAGGTGGGCAAGAGACCCAGTACTTC	CASSGAGGGQETQYF
-	TRBV25-1	TRBJ1-5	-	TGTGCCAGCAGTACCCCTGCGGTATGTCAGCCCCAGCATTTT	CASSTPAVCQPQHF
-	TRBV18	TRBJ1-2	once	TGTGCCAGCTCACCGGTCGTACCGACTAACTATGGCTACACCTTC	CASSPVVPTNYGYTF
-	TRBV5-1	TRBJ1-2	-	TGCGCCAGCAGCTTGGCGGAAAACTATGGCTACACCTTC	CASSLAENYGYTF
-	TRBV20-1	TRBJ1-5	once	TGCAGTGCTAGTACCGGGGGCAATCAGCCCCAGCATTTT	CSASTGGNQPQHF
TRBD2	TRBV7-3	TRBJ2-5	-	TGTGCCAGCAGCCCCGGGCGGGGGGTCCAAGAGACCCAGTACTTC	CASSPGRGVQETQYF
-	TRBV12-3/TRBV12-4	TRBJ1-5	-	TGTGCCAGCAGCCGACAGAATCAGCCCCAGCATTTT	CASSRQNQPQHF
TRBD2	TRBV7-2	TRBJ2-7	-	TGTGCCAGCAGCTTAGCTAGCGGGAGGGCTTCCTACGAGCAGTACTTC	CASSLASGRASYEQYF
-	TRBV20-1	TRBJ1-2	-	TGCAGTGCTGTTCTCAGGGTTGGCTACACCTTC	CSAVLRVGYTF
-	TRBV29-1	TRBJ2-1	-	TGCAGCGTCCTCCCCGAAAGGAATGAGCAGTTCTTC	CSVLPERNEQFF
-	TRBV5-1	TRBJ1-1	-	TGCGCCAGCACCACCCAACCTGGGACCTTGAACACTGAAGCTTTCTTT	CASTTQPGTLNTEAFF
-	TRBV5-1	TRBJ1-4	-	TGCGCCAGCAGCTGGAGGGGTGATGGGGAAAAACTGTTTTTT	CASSWRGDGEKLFF
TRBD2	TRBV7-2	TRBJ2-7	-	TGTGCCAGCAGCTCCCGTACGGGGGGGGTCTACGAGCAGTACTTC	CASSSRTGGVYEQYF
-	TRBV9	TRBJ1-2	-	TGTGCCAGCAGCGCGCACAGCGCCTCTAACTATGGCTACACCTTC	CASSAHSASNYGYTF
-	TRBV19	TRBJ2-7	-	TGTGCCAGTAGTATAGGCAGCCTCAGCTCCTACGAGCAGTACTTC	CASSIGSLSSYEQYF
-	TRBV6-5	TRBJ2-2	-	TGTGCCACCAGGAATGAGCCTAACACCGGGGAGCTGTTTTTT	CATRNEPNTGELFF
-	TRBV21-1	TRBJ2-4	-	TGTGCCAGCAGCACCTGGACACTCCGAGCCAAAAACATTCAGTACTTC	CASSTWTLRAKNIQYF
-	TRBV7-2	TRBJ1-4	few	TGTGCCAGCAGCTTAGGAGACAGCTTTAATGAAAAACTGTTTTTT	CASSLGDSFNEKLFF
-	TRBV30	TRBJ2-4	-	TGTGCCTTGGAAGGGTCCAAAAACATTCAGTACTTC	CALEGSKNIQYF